This is a list of T cell receptor beta chains from one sample in a study of T cells after yellow fever vaccination. TCRdb recomputed calls from the 5' RACE reads with MiXCR, one row per CDR3 protein. The table records a few hundred thousand distinct CDR3 sequences, approximately 10% of them present only once. This specimen consisted of CD4+ T cells sorted from PBMCs, obtained 5 days after the yellow fever booster vaccination. Receptor source: a man in his late teens or twenties who received the YFV17D yellow fever vaccine. Each CDR3 is given with its conserved first and last residue. The D gene is left open where the match is weak. The size field is filled for only some rows; it gives once, few, many or a size class.

>TRBV12-3/TRBV12-4|-|many
CASSLWASYNEQFF
>TRBV7-2|-|-
CASSFRGAISYEQYF
>TRBV6-5|-|few
CASSYSQGSGYTF
>TRBV24-1|TRBD1|few
CATSEHTPSTGYNEQFF
>TRBV5-4|-|few
CASSLVGGSSGNSPLHF
>TRBV9|TRBD1|-
CASSVGQGGNTGELFF
>TRBV28|TRBD1|few
CASRSGQGTGNTIYF
>TRBV7-2|-|few
CASSLERSDADF
>TRBV24-1|-|-
CATRGTEQETQYF
>TRBV7-2|TRBD1|many
CASSYRGLDEKLFF
>TRBV4-3|TRBD2|many
CASSQWGLAGGSNNEQFF
>TRBV6-6|TRBD1|-
CASSYPTGTADNEQFF
>TRBV5-4|-|few
CASSPGPDINYGYTF
>TRBV6-6|TRBD1|few
CASSYSQGDTEAFF
>TRBV6-2/TRBV6-3|-|few
CASSYNSNTEAFF
>TRBV5-1|-|many
CASSEEGSNSPLHF
>TRBV12-3/TRBV12-4|-|many
CASSAGPYGYTF
>TRBV3-1|-|few
CASSQVGGVDEQFF
>TRBV4-1|-|-
CASSHIERGQFYGYTF
>TRBV5-1|-|-
CASSLGPGGKGEAFF
>TRBV10-3|TRBD1|-
CAINPQGWSDTQYF
>TRBV6-5|-|few
CASSTGFQPQHF
>TRBV7-6|TRBD1|many
CASSSGRGTEAFF
>TRBV12-3/TRBV12-4|TRBD2|-
CASLSGDSSYNEQFF
>TRBV7-2|TRBD2|-
CASSLAPSGF
>TRBV6-5|-|many
CASSYGGNQPQHF
>TRBV14|-|few
CASSLFAGELFF
>TRBV15|-|-
CATSRDTGQETQYF
>TRBV3-1|-|-
CASSQGARSEGYTF
>TRBV24-1|-|-
CATSDNPGRAKETQYF
>TRBV5-1|TRBD1|few
CASSLDIRTGDTEAFF
>TRBV20-1|-|few
CSARVGRGWETQYF
>TRBV15|TRBD2|few
CATSRGAGRGADTQYF
>TRBV5-1|TRBD2|many
CASSPGLGRMETQYF
>TRBV21-1|-|-
CASSLQTRWGYEQYF
>TRBV4-3|TRBD2|many
CASSQEFSASGGDTQYF
>TRBV2|TRBD2|many
CASSQRVAGGKDNEQFF
>TRBV5-1|TRBD1|few
CASSSNTQGAGELFF
>TRBV27|TRBD2|-
CASKRTSGPTDTQYF
>TRBV7-2|TRBD1|few
CASSPDRGSGQPQHF
>TRBV18|-|few
CASSRLLSSTDTQYF